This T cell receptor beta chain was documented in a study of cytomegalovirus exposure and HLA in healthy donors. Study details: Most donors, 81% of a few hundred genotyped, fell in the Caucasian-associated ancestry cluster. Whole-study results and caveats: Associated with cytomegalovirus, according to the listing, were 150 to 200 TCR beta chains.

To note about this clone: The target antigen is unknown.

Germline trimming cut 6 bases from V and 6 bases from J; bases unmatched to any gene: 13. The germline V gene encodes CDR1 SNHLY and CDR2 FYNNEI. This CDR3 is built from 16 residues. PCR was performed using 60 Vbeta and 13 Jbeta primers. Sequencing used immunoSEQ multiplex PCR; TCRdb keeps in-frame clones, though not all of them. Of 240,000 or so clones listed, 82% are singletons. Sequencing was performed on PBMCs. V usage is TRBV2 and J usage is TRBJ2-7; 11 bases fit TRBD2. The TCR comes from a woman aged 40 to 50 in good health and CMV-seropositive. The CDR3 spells CASSVYSGRAGSEQYF. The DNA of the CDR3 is TGTGCCAGCAGCGTCTATAGCGGGAGGGCCGGTAGCGAGCAGTACTTC.